The rows below give T cell receptor beta chains drawn from one sample of a study of blood T cell repertoires in COVID-19. Produced via immunoSEQ multiplex PCR; TCRdb's table is partial and in-frame only. The table has about 85,000 clones, 84% seen once. The sample taken for sequencing was peripheral blood. Every receptor here comes from a human donor in a cohort sampled during active COVID-19. The CDR3 runs from the conserved cysteine through the conserved F or W. The D gene is left open where the match is weak. Clone size, where shown, is once, few, many, or a class for clones that have expanded.

V: TRBV28
D: -
J: TRBJ2-2
size: -
CDR3: CASSFGVTGELFF
DNA: TGTGCCAGCAGTTTTGGAGTCACCGGGGAGCTGTTTTTT

V: TRBV11-2
D: -
J: TRBJ2-7
size: -
CDR3: CASSSGQSTSYEQYF
DNA: TGTGCCAGCAGCTCCGGACAGAGCACTTCCTACGAGCAGTACTTC

V: TRBV28
D: -
J: TRBJ1-1
size: -
CDR3: CASIGQPNTEAFF
DNA: TGTGCCAGCATAGGACAGCCGAACACTGAAGCTTTCTTT

V: TRBV3-1/TRBV3-2
D: -
J: TRBJ2-3
size: -
CDR3: CASSQTMGGRTDTQYF
DNA: TGTGCCAGCAGCCAAACCATGGGGGGGCGCACAGATACGCAGTATTTT

V: TRBV5-1
D: TRBD1
J: TRBJ1-1
size: -
CDR3: CASSPYRGGAFF
DNA: TGCGCCAGCAGCCCCTACAGGGGTGGAGCTTTCTTT

V: TRBV7-8
D: TRBD1
J: TRBJ2-5
size: -
CDR3: CASSSDRGQETQYF
DNA: TGTGCCAGCAGCTCGGACAGGGGACAAGAGACCCAGTACTTC

V: TRBV19
D: TRBD1
J: TRBJ2-2
size: -
CDR3: CASSKRRQGSMGTGELFF
DNA: TGTGCCAGTAGCAAACGAAGACAGGGAAGCATGGGCACCGGGGAGCTGTTTTTT

V: TRBV11-3
D: -
J: TRBJ2-7
size: -
CDR3: CASSLGEFYEQYF
DNA: TGTGCCAGCAGCTTAGGGGAGTTCTACGAGCAGTACTTC

V: TRBV5-5
D: -
J: TRBJ1-5
size: -
CDR3: CASSSSGLLNQPQHF
DNA: TGTGCCAGCAGCTCTTCTGGCCTCCTCAATCAGCCCCAGCATTTT

V: TRBV20-1
D: TRBD1
J: TRBJ2-7
size: once
CDR3: CSASSGGYEQYF
DNA: TGCAGTGCTAGTTCAGGGGGCTACGAGCAGTACTTC

V: TRBV10-2
D: -
J: TRBJ2-7
size: -
CDR3: CASSPFGGDYEQYF
DNA: TGCGCCAGCAGCCCTTTCGGGGGAGACTACGAGCAGTACTTC

V: TRBV9
D: -
J: TRBJ1-5
size: -
CDR3: CASSGGPGAGSNQPQHF
DNA: TGTGCCAGCAGCGGAGGTCCCGGAGCCGGCAGCAATCAGCCCCAGCATTTT

V: TRBV7-3
D: -
J: TRBJ1-2
size: -
CDR3: CASSPDKNYGYTF
DNA: TGTGCCAGCAGCCCCGACAAAAACTATGGCTACACCTTC